This T cell receptor (beta chain) appears in the sequencing data of a study of T cells in Graves' hyperthyroidism and ophthalmopathy. The source material, RNA transcripts, was used to amplify TCR beta CDR3 regions. HTBI primers were used for first-round RT-PCR of the TCR CDR3. Each CDR3 protein is one row after TCRdb ran MiXCR on the multiplex PCR reads. The profile shows some 620,000 distinct CDR3 sequences, about 17% of them singletons. Trimming cost V 7 bases and J 6 bases; bases outside gene matches: 9. CDR3 length: 16 residues. Germline V gene data show CDR1 as SGHRS and CDR2 as YFSETQ. This clonotype originated in a young woman with Graves' hyperthyroidism. This sequence joins TRBV5-1 and TRBJ2-2; TRBD2 agrees at 13 bases. Material for sequencing was blood. The CDR3 region has the DNA TGCGCCAGCGCCAGGACTAGCGGGAGTGGTGCCGGGGAGCTGTTTTTT. Translated: CASARTSGSGAGELFF.